This TCR beta chain was profiled in a study of identical twins. Through template switching, a universal primer site was introduced, and the cDNA contained unique molecular identifiers. One entry per CDR3 protein, called by TCRdb with MiXCR from the 5' RACE reads. The top ten clones hold about 0.52% of a sample with around 450,000 distinct CDR3 sequences, over 12% of them seen once. This clonotype has more than one count but fewer than ten. Its antigen is undetermined. Overall study results and limits: Out-of-frame alpha sequences common to twins exhibited a surplus of low generation probability. Carriage of fewer insertions was seen in abundant cord blood beta clonotypes, whereas memory repertoires showed none.

J lost 6 bases, V lost 5 bases, and 8 bases had no gene match. Germline V gives CDR1 SGHTA, CDR2 FQGNSA. The CDR3 sequence is 14 residues long. The data also belong to a second study, concerning yellow fever vaccine responses in identical twins.

Sequenced: CD4+ T cells sorted from blood. The sequence came from a woman aged 18-35 years in good health. V gene TRBV7-2 combines with J gene TRBJ2-7, with 9 bases fitting TRBD2. The CDR3 loop reads CASSAGLRGGEQYF. CDR3 DNA: TGTGCCAGCAGCGCTGGACTGCGGGGGGGCGAGCAGTACTTC.